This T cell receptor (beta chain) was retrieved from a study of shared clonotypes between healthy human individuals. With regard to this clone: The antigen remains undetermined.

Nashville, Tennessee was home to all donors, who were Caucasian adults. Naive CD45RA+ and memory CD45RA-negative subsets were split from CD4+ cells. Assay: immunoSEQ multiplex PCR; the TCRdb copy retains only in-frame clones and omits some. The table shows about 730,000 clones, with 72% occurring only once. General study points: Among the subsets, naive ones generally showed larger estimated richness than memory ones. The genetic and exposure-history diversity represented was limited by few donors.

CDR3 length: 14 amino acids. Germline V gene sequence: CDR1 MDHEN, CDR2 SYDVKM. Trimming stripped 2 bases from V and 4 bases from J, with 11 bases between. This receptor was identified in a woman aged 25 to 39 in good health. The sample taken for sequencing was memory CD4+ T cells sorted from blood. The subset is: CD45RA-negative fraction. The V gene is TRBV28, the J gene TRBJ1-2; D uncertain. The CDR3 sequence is CASSLRSPPYGYTF. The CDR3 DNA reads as TGTGCCAGCAGTTTAAGGTCACCACCCTATGGCTACACCTTC.